The clone carrying this TCR beta chain was counted only a few times. The data originate from a study of identical twins. TCRdb re-derived calls from the 5' RACE reads in MiXCR, one entry per CDR3 protein. The table shows a few hundred thousand distinct CDR3 sequences, with 9.6% occurring only once. The data also belong to a second study, concerning yellow fever vaccine responses in identical twins.

The source of this sequence is a woman in her late teens or twenties in good health. Material for sequencing was PBMCs.

The CDR3 nucleotides read TGTGCCAGCAGTTACAGACAGGGAATTAGGAATGAGCAGTTCTTC. Protein sequence: CASSYRQGIRNEQFF. V is TRBV6-2 or TRBV6-3 and J is TRBJ2-1, with TRBD1 matching 7 bases. This CDR3 has 15 amino acids. Germline trimming cut 2 bases from V and 7 bases from J; bases unmatched to any gene: 8. The germline V gene encodes CDR1 MNHEY and CDR2 SVGEGT.